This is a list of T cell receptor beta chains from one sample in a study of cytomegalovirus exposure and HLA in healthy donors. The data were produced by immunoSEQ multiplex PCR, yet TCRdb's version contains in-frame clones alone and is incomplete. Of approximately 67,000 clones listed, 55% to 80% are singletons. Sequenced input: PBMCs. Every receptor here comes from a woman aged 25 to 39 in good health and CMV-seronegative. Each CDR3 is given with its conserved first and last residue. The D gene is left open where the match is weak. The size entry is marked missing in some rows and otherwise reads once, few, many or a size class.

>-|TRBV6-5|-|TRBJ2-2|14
CASSYDSGTGELFF
TGTGCCAGCAGTTACGACAGTGGGACCGGGGAGCTGTTTTTT
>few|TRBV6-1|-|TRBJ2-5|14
CASRPGATAETQYF
TGTGCCAGCAGGCCTGGGGCCACGGCAGAGACCCAGTACTTC
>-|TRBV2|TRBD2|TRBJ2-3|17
CASSEGVSGASTDTQYF
TGTGCCAGCAGTGAAGGAGTCAGCGGGGCGTCCACAGATACGCAGTATTTT
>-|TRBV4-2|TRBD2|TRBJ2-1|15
CASSRLADTYNEQFF
TGTGCCAGCAGTAGACTAGCGGACACCTACAATGAGCAGTTCTTC
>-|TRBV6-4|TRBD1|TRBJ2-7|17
CASSASLTGVPSYEQYF
TGTGCCAGCAGTGCCTCCCTGACAGGGGTCCCTTCCTACGAGCAGTACTTC
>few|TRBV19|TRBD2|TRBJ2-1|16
CASSIEGRGVYNEQFF
TGTGCCAGTAGTATAGAGGGACGGGGGGTATACAATGAGCAGTTCTTC
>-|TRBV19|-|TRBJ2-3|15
CASSRASYRTDTQYF
TGTGCCAGTTCAAGGGCTAGCTACCGCACAGATACGCAGTATTTT
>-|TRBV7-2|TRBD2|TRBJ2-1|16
CASSLDGEGSYNEQFF
TGTGCCAGCAGCTTAGATGGGGAGGGCTCCTACAATGAGCAGTTCTTC
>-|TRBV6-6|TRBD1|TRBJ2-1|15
CASSKPGQGAEEQFF
TGTGCCAGCAGTAAACCGGGACAGGGGGCAGAAGAGCAGTTCTTC
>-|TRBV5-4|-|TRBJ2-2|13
CASSLTSSGELFF
TGTGCCAGCAGCTTGACTAGTTCCGGGGAGCTGTTTTTT
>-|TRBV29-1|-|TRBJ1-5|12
CSVKQGLQPQRF
TGCAGCGTGAAGCAGGGCCTTCAGCCCCAGCGTTTT
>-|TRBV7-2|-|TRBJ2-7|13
CASTITGYYEQYF
TGTGCCAGCACCATAACAGGTTACTACGAGCAGTACTTC
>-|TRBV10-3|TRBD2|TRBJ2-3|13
CAISNSGGDTQYF
TGTGCCATCAGTAACTCGGGGGGAGATACGCAGTATTTT
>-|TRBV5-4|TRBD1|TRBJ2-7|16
CASSLRIGQGAREQYF
TGTGCCAGCAGCTTGAGAATAGGGCAGGGGGCACGGGAGCAGTACTTC
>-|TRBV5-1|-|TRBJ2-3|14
CASSLQDNTDTQYF
TGCGCCAGCAGCTTACAAGATAACACAGATACGCAGTATTTT
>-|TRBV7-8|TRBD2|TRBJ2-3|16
CASSLGRLAGTDTQYF
TGTGCCAGCAGCTTAGGCCGACTAGCGGGCACAGATACGCAGTATTTT
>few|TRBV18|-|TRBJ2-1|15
CASSPVDSLYNEQFF
TGTGCCAGCTCACCTGTGGACAGCCTCTACAATGAGCAGTTCTTC
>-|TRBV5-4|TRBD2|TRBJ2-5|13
CASSRPGGETQYF
TGTGCCAGCAGCCGACCGGGGGGAGAGACCCAGTACTTC
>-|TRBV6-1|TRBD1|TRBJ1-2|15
CASSLLGQGSYGYTF
TGTGCCAGCAGCCTTTTGGGACAGGGGTCCTATGGCTACACCTTC
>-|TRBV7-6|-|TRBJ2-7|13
CASSPQPRGEQYF
TGTGCCAGCAGCCCCCAGCCCAGAGGCGAGCAGTACTTC
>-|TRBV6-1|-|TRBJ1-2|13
CASSGGTDYGYTF
TGTGCCAGCAGTGGCGGGACTGATTATGGCTACACCTTC
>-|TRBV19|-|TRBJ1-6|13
CASSQGLLSPLHF
TGTGCCAGTTCCCAGGGGTTGCTTTCACCCCTCCACTTT
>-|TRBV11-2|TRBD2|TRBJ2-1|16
CASSRSGTSGGNEQFF
TGTGCCAGCAGCAGATCCGGGACTAGCGGGGGGAATGAGCAGTTCTTC
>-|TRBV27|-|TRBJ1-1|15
CASSWGGGVNTEAFF
TGTGCCAGCAGTTGGGGGGGAGGGGTGAACACTGAAGCTTTCTTT
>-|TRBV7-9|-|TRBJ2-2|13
CASSPVTTGELYF
TGTGCCAGCAGCCCGGTTACCACCGGGGAGCTGTATTTT
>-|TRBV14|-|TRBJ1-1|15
CASSLPGVMNTEAFF
TGTGCCAGCAGCCTGCCAGGGGTTATGAACACTGAAGCTTTCTTT
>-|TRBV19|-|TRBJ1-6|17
CASSSQAKGRHNSPLHF
TGTGCCAGTAGTAGCCAAGCTAAAGGGAGACATAATTCACCCCTCCACTTT
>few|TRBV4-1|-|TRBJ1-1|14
CASSQFIMNTEAFF
TGCGCCAGCAGCCAATTCATCATGAACACTGAAGCTTTCTTT
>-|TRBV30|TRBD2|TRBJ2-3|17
CAWSAGTSGGAPDTQYF
TGTGCCTGGAGTGCCGGGACTAGCGGGGGGGCCCCAGATACGCAGTATTTT
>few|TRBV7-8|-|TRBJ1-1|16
CASSLDGRGGDTEAFF
TGTGCCAGCAGCTTAGATGGGAGGGGAGGGGACACTGAAGCTTTCTTT
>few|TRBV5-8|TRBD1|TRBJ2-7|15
CASSSTGVVWYEQYF
TGTGCCAGCAGCTCCACAGGGGTTGTTTGGTACGAGCAGTACTTC
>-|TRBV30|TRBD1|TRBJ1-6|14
CARSRGQGESPLHF
TGTGCCCGGAGTCGAGGACAGGGGGAATCACCCCTCCACTTT
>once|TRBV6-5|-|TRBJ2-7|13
CASSYGQSREQYF
TGTGCCAGCAGTTACGGACAGAGCCGAGAGCAGTACTTC
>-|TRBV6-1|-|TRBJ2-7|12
CASSEGWSEQYF
TGTGCCAGCAGTGAAGGTTGGAGCGAGCAGTACTTC
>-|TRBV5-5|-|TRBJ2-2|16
CASSLVGTQNTGELFF
TGTGCCAGCAGCTTGGTAGGGACACAGAACACCGGGGAGCTGTTTTTT
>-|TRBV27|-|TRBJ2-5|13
CASSPDSLETQYF
TGTGCCAGCAGTCCGGACAGTCTAGAGACCCAGTACTTC
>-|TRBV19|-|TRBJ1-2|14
CASSIGGGGYGYTF
TGTGCCAGTAGTATCGGTGGAGGAGGCTATGGCTACACCTTC
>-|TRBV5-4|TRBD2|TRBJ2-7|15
CASSSKTSGGYEQYF
TGTGCCAGCAGCTCAAAAACTAGCGGGGGTTACGAGCAGTACTTC
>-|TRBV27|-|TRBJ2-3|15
CASSLSPRSQDTQYF
TGTGCCAGCAGTTTATCGCCCAGGTCGCAAGATACGCAGTATTTT
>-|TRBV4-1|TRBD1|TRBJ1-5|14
CASSLYQGGQPQHF
TGCGCCAGCAGCCTATATCAGGGGGGTCAGCCCCAGCATTTT
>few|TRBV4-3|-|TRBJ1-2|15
CASSQKLGEADGYTF
TGCGCCAGCAGCCAGAAGCTTGGGGAGGCCGATGGCTACACCTTC
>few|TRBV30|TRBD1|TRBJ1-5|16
CAWSRRQGDPDQPQHF
TGTGCCTGGAGCAGACGACAGGGGGATCCGGATCAGCCCCAGCATTTT
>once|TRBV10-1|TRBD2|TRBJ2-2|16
CASSPSGGAHTGELFF
TGCGCCAGCAGCCCTAGCGGGGGGGCGCACACCGGGGAGCTGTTTTTT
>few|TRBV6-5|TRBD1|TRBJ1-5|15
CASSQGQGFDQPQHF
TGTGCCAGCAGCCAAGGACAGGGGTTCGATCAGCCCCAGCATTTT
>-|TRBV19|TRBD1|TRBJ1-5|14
CATSRTGDNQPQHF
TGTGCCACTTCACGGACAGGGGACAATCAGCCCCAGCATTTT
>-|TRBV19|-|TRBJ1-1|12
CASSDMNTEAFF
TGTGCCAGTTCAGATATGAACACTGAAGCTTTCTTT
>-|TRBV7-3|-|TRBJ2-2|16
CASSLGGDTNTGELFF
TGTGCCAGCAGCTTAGGTGGAGATACGAACACCGGGGAGCTGTTTTTT
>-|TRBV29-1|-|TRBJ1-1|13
CSVNLAENTEAFF
TGCAGCGTGAATTTGGCGGAGAACACTGAAGCTTTCTTT
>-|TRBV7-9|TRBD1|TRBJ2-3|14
CASSSGQATDTQYF
TGTGCCAGCAGCTCTGGACAGGCCACAGATACGCAGTATTTT
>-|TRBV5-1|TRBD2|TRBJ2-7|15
CASRALAGASYEQYF
TGCGCCAGCAGGGCCCTAGCGGGCGCCTCCTACGAGCAGTACTTC
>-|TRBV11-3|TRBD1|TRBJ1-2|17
CASSLRGQGASNYGYTF
TGTGCCAGCAGCTTAAGGGGACAGGGGGCTTCCAACTATGGCTACACCTTC
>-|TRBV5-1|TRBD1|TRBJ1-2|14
CASSIRQGLNGYTF
TGCGCCAGCAGCATTAGACAGGGCCTAAATGGCTACACCTTC
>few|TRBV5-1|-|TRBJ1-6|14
CASSLTGMDSPLHF
TGCGCCAGCAGCTTGACAGGGATGGATTCACCCCTCCACTTT
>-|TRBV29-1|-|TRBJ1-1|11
CSVEERGKAFF
TGCAGCGTTGAAGAAAGGGGGAAGGCTTTCTTT
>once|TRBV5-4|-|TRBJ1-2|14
CASSSSGSHYGYTF
TGTGCCAGCAGCTCCTCCGGGAGCCACTATGGCTACACCTTC
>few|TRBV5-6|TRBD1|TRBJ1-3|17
CASSLAYRDRTGNTIYF
TGTGCCAGCAGCTTGGCATATCGGGACAGAACTGGAAACACCATATATTTT